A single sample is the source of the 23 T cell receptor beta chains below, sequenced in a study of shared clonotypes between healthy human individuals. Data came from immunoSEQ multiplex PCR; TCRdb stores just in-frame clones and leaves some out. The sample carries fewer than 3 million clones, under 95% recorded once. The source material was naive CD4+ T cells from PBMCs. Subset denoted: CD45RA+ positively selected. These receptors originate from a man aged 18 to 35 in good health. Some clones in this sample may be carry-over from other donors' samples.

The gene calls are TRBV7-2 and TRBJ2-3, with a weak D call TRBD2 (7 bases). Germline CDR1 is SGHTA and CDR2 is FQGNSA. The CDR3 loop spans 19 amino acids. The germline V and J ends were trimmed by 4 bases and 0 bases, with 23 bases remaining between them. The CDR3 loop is CASSSARGGARQSTDTQYF. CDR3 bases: TGTGCCAGCAGCTCCGCGAGGGGGGGGGCTAGGCAAAGCACAGATACGCAGTATTTT.

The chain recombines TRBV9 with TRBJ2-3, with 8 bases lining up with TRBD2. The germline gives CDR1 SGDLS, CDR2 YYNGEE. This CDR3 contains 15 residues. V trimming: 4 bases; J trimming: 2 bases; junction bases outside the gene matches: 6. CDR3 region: CASSTGLVYTDTQYF. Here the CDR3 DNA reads TGTGCCAGCAGCACGGGACTAGTTTACACAGATACGCAGTATTTT.

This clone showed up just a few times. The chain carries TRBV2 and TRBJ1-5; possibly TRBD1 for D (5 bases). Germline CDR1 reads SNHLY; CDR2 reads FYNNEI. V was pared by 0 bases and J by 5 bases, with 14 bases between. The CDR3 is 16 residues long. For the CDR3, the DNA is TGTGCCAGCAGTGAAGCGGATGGGGGTTGGGATCAGCCCCAGCATTTT. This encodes CASSEADGGWDQPQHF.

Written as DNA, the CDR3 is TGTGCCAGCAGGCTAGCCCCCGGCGCAGATACGCAGTATTTT. Its translation: CASRLAPGADTQYF. V is TRBV5-4 and J is TRBJ2-3; weak D call: TRBD2 (5 bases). With 5 bases removed from V and 4 bases from J, the gap between germline ends came to 14 bases. This CDR3 region has 14 residues. Germline values: CDR1 SGHNT, CDR2 YYREEE (reference sequence).

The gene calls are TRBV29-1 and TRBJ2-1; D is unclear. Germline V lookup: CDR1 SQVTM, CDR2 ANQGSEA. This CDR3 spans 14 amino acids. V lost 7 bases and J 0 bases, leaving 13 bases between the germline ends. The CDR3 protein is CSAELQSSYNEQFF. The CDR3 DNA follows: TGCAGCGCGGAGCTGCAGAGCTCCTACAATGAGCAGTTCTTC.

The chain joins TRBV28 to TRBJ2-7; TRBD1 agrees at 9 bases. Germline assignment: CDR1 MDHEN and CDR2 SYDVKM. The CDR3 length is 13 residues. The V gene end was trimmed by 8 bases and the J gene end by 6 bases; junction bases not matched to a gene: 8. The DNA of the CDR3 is TGTGCCAGCCGGCGGGACAGGGCTGGCGAGCAGTACTTC. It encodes CASRRDRAGEQYF.

The CDR3 DNA follows: TGTGCCAGCAGTACCCCCGGGACAGTACAAGCTTTCTTT. Its translation is CASSTPGTVQAFF. The chain combines TRBV28 with TRBJ1-1; TRBD1 matches at 7 bases. Germline loops: CDR1 MDHEN, CDR2 SYDVKM. J gave up 9 bases and V 5 bases, and 9 bases lay outside the gene matches. This CDR3 is 13 amino acids long.

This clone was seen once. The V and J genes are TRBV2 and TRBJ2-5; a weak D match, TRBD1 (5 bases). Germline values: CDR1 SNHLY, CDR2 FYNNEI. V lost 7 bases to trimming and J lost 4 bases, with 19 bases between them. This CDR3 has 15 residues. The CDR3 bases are TGTGCCAGCATTTCCAGTGCAGGGCGTTCAGAGACCCAGTACTTC. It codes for CASISSAGRSETQYF.

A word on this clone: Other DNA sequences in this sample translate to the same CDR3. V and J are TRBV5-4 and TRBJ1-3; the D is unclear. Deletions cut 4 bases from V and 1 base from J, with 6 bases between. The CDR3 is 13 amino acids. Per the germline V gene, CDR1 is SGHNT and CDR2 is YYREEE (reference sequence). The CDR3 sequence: CASSPASGNTIYF. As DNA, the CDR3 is TGTGCCAGCAGCCCAGCGTCTGGAAACACCATATATTTT.

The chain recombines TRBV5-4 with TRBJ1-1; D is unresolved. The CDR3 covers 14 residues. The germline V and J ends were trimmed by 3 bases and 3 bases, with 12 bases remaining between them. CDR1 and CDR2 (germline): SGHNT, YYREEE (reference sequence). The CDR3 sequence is CASSWRVLDTEAFF. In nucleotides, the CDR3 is TGTGCCAGCAGCTGGAGGGTGTTGGACACTGAAGCTTTCTTT. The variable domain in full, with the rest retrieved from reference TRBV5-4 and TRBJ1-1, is ETGVTQSPTHLIKTRGQQVTLRCSSQSGHNTVSWYQQALGQGPQFIFQYYREEENGRGNFPPRFSGLQFPNYSSELNVNALELDDSALYLCASSWRVLDTEAFFGQGTRLTVV.

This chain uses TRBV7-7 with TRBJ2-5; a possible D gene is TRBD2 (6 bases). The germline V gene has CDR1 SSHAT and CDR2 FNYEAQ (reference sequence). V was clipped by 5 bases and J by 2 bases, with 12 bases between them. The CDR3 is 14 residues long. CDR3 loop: CASSLTSRQETQYF. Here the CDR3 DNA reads TGTGCCAGCAGCCTAACTAGCAGACAAGAGACCCAGTACTTC.

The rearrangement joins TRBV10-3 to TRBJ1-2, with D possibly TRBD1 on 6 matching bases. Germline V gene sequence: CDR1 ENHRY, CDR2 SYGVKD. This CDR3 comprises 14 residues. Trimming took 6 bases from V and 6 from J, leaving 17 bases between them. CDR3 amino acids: CAISRDTEYNGYTF. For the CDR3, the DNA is TGTGCCATCAGCCGGGACACAGAATACAATGGCTACACCTTC.

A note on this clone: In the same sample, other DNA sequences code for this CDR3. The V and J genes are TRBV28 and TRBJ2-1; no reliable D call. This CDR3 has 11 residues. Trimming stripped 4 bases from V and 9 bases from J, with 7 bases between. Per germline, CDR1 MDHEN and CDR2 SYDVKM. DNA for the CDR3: TGTGCCAGCAGTTCCCTCGCTGAGCAGTTCTTC. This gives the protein CASSSLAEQFF. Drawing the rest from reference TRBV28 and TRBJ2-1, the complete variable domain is DVKVTQSSRYLVKRTGEKVFLECVQDMDHENMFWYRQDPGLGLRLIYFSYDVKMKEKGDIPEGYSVSREKKERFSLILESASTNQTSMYLCASSSLAEQFFGPGTRLTVL.

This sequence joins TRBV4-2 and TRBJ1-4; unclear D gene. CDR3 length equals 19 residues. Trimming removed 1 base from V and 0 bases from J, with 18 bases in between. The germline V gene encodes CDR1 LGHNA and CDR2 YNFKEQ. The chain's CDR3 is CASSQGIVRSSATNEKLFF. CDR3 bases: TGTGCCAGCAGCCAAGGTATCGTCCGAAGCTCAGCAACTAATGAAAAACTGTTTTTT.

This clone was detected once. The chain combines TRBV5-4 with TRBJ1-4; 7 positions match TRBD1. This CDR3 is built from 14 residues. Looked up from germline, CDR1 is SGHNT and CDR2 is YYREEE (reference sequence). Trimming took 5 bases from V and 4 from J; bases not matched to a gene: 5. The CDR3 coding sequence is TGTGCCAGCAGTACCCGACAGGGTAATGAAAAACTGTTTTTT. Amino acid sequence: CASSTRQGNEKLFF.

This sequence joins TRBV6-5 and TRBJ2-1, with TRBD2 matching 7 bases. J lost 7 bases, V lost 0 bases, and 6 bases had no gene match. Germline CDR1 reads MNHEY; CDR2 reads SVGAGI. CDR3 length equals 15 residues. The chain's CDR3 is CASSYSSPGRNEQFF. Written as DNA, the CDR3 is TGTGCCAGCAGTTACTCTAGCCCCGGGAGGAATGAGCAGTTCTTC.

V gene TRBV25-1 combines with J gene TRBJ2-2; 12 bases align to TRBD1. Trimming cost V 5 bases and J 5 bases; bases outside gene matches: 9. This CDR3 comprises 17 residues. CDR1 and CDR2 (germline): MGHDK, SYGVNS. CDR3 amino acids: CASSSGQGAMRTGELFF. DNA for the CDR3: TGTGCCAGCAGTTCGGGACAGGGGGCGATGAGGACCGGGGAGCTGTTTTTT.

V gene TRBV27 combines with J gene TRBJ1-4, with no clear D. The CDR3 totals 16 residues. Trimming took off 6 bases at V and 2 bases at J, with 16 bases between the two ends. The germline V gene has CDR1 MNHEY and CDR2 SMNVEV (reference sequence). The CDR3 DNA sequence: TGTGCCAGCAGCCCTCACTCAGGCCGGACTAATGAAAAACTGTTTTTT. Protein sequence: CASSPHSGRTNEKLFF.

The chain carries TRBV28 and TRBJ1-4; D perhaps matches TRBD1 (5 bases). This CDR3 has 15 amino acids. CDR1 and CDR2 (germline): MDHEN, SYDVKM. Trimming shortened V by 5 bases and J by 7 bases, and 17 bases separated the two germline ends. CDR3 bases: TGTGCCAGCAGTATACCCGGGGGGAGGGCTGAAAAACTGTTTTTT. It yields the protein CASSIPGGRAEKLFF.

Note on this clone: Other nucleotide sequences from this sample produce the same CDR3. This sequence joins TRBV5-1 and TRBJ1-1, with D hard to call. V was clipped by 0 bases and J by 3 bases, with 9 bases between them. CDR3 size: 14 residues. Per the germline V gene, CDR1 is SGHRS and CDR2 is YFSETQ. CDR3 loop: CASSLEGGDTEAFF. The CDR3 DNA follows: TGCGCCAGCAGCTTGGAGGGTGGGGACACTGAAGCTTTCTTT. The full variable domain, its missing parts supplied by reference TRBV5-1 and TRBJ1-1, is KAGVTQTPRYLIKTRGQQVTLSCSPISGHRSVSWYQQTPGQGLQFLFEYFSETQRNKGNFPGRFSGRQFSNSRSEMNVSTLELGDSALYLCASSLEGGDTEAFFGQGTRLTVV.

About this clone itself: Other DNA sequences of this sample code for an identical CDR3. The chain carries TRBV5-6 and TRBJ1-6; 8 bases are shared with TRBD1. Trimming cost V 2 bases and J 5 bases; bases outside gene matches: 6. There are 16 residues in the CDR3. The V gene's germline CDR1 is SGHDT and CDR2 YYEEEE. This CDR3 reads CASSLDRGRDNSPLHF. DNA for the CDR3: TGTGCCAGCAGCTTAGACAGGGGACGAGATAATTCACCCCTCCACTTT.

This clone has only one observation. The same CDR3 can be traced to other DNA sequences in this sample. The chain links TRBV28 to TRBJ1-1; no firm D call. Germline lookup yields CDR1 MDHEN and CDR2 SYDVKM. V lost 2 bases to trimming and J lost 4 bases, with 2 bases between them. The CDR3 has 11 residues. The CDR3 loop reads CASSLRTEAFF. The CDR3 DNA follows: TGTGCCAGCAGTTTACGCACTGAAGCTTTCTTT.

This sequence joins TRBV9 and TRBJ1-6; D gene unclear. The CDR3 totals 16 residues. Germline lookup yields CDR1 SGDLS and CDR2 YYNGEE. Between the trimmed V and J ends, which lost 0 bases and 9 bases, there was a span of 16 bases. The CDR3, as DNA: TGTGCCAGCAGCGTAGGGGTTGGAGGGCTAGGTTCACCCCTCCACTTT. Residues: CASSVGVGGLGSPLHF.